Below, 18 T cell receptor beta chains from the same sample are listed, as sequenced in a study of CD8 T cells in Susac syndrome. Random-hexamer reverse transcription was applied to about 0.45 to 1 ug RNA. TCRdb re-derived calls from the immunoSEQ multiplex PCR reads in MiXCR, one entry per CDR3 protein. Of hundreds of thousands of distinct CDR3 sequences in the sample, around 85% were seen once. Material: CD8+ T cells from PBMCs. The receptors were sampled from a human donor with multiple sclerosis.

This chain joins TRBV10-3 and TRBJ2-7; D remains unclear. Germline CDR1 ENHRY, CDR2 SYGVKD. The CDR3 is 15 amino acids. Trimming cost V 0 bases and J 6 bases, with 15 bases left between them. The DNA of the CDR3 is TGTGCCATCAGTGAGTCGTTCGACTCTTCGCTCGAGCAGTACTTC. Its protein is CAISESFDSSLEQYF.

This chain joins TRBV14 and TRBJ2-2, with D perhaps being TRBD1 or TRBD2 (5 bases each). V was trimmed by 4 bases and J by 4 bases, leaving 13 bases between them. The CDR3 has 15 residues. Germline assignment: CDR1 SGHDN and CDR2 FVKESK. In nucleotides, the CDR3 is TGTGCCAGCAGCCCCCACGACGGGGCCACCGGGGAGCTGTTTTTT. Its protein product is CASSPHDGATGELFF.

V is TRBV3-1 and J is TRBJ2-1; maybe TRBD2 (6 bases). The germline V and J ends were trimmed by 3 bases and 9 bases, with 9 bases remaining between them. Germline V gene sequence: CDR1 LGHDT, CDR2 YNNKEL (reference sequence). The CDR3 has 12 amino acids. CDR3 coding DNA: TGTGCCAGCAGCCACGGAGGGCTTGAGCAGTTCTTC. It codes for CASSHGGLEQFF.

The rearrangement uses TRBV4-2 and TRBJ1-4, with 8 bases identical to TRBD1. In germline, CDR1 is LGHNA, CDR2 YNFKEQ. V lost 6 bases to trimming and J lost 0 bases; unmatched junction nucleotides: 9. CDR3 length: 17 amino acids. For the CDR3, the DNA is TGTGCCAGCAGTCGACCCGGGACAGGTCCAACTAATGAAAAACTGTTTTTT. As protein: CASSRPGTGPTNEKLFF.

The genes are TRBV27 and TRBJ1-4; 7 bases match TRBD1. Looked up from germline, CDR1 is MNHEY and CDR2 is SMNVEV (reference sequence). CDR3 size: 15 residues. Losses at the gene ends were 6 bases for V and 7 bases for J; bases not matched to a gene: 11. As DNA, the CDR3 is TGTGCCAGCAGCCTCTTTGGGACAGCTCCTGAAAAACTGTTTTTT. Protein product: CASSLFGTAPEKLFF.

V usage is TRBV7-8 and J usage is TRBJ2-1; D is uncertain. The CDR3 runs to 14 residues. Deletions cut 7 bases from V and 0 bases from J, with 10 bases between. Germline V gene lookup returns CDR1 SGHVS and CDR2 FQNEAQ. CDR3 protein: CASTVRSSYNEQFF. In DNA, the CDR3 is TGTGCCAGCACCGTTAGGAGCTCCTACAATGAGCAGTTCTTC.

The J gene is TRBJ1-2, the V gene TRBV2; maybe TRBD1 (6 bases). The germline V gene encodes CDR1 SNHLY and CDR2 FYNNEI. Trimming took off 2 bases at V and 5 bases at J, with 18 bases between the two ends. This CDR3 contains 16 residues. CDR3 DNA: TGTGCCAGCAGTGAACAGCTAGGACAGAGACGATATGGCTACACCTTC. Protein sequence: CASSEQLGQRRYGYTF.

This chain joins TRBV13 and TRBJ1-1; D is perhaps TRBD1 (5 bases). Germline V CDR1 and CDR2: PRHDT, FYEKMQ (reference sequence). V was clipped by 5 bases and J by 11 bases, with 15 bases between them. The CDR3 length is 12 residues. The CDR3: CASSRINEGAFF. In nucleotides, the CDR3 is TGTGCCAGCAGCAGGATAAACGAGGGGGCTTTCTTT. The variable domain in full, completed from reference TRBV13 and TRBJ1-1, reads AAGVIQSPRHLIKEKRETATLKCYPIPRHDTVYWYQQGPGQDPQFLISFYEKMQSDKGSIPDRFSAQQFSDYHSELNMSSLELGDSALYFCASSRINEGAFFGQGTRLTVV.

The chain carries TRBV10-2 and TRBJ2-7, with D possibly being TRBD1 (5 bases). The germline V gene encodes CDR1 WSHSY and CDR2 SAAADI. The V and J ends lost 3 bases and 7 bases respectively, with 19 bases between them. The CDR3 is 15 amino acids. The chain's CDR3 is CASSDPGQGSVEQYF. The CDR3 DNA follows: TGCGCCAGCAGTGACCCGGGCCAGGGATCGGTAGAGCAGTACTTC.

The chain uses TRBV7-9 and TRBJ2-7; no definite D call. The germline gives CDR1 SEHNR, CDR2 FQNEAQ (reference sequence). This CDR3 region has 17 residues. Trimming stripped 1 base from V and 4 bases from J, with 20 bases between. The DNA of the CDR3 is TGTGCCAGCAGCTTAGGGCAAGGGTTAGTATCCCAATACGAGCAGTACTTC. Protein: CASSLGQGLVSQYEQYF.

This clonotype was observed once. The chain uses TRBV5-5 and TRBJ2-1; no reliable D call. The CDR3 is 15 residues long. Trimming removed 1 base from V and 3 bases from J, with 11 bases in between. Per the germline V gene, CDR1 is SGHKS and CDR2 is YYEKEE (reference sequence). The CDR3 reads CASSLSWGFYNEQFF. The CDR3 DNA reads as TGTGCCAGCAGCTTGAGTTGGGGATTCTACAATGAGCAGTTCTTC. Filled out from reference TRBV5-5 and TRBJ2-1, the complete variable domain reads DAGVTQSPTHLIKTRGQQVTLRCSPISGHKSVSWYQQVLGQGPQFIFQYYEKEERGRGNFPDRFSARQFPNYSSELNVNALLLGDSALYLCASSLSWGFYNEQFFGPGTRLTVL.

V is TRBV7-6 and J is TRBJ2-5; unclear D gene. The V end was cut by 1 base, the J end by 2 bases, with 17 bases between. Germline V gene data show CDR1 as SGHVS and CDR2 as FNYEAQ. The CDR3 is 17 amino acids. The CDR3 sequence is CASSLVPDARKQETQYF. The DNA of the CDR3 is TGTGCCAGCAGCTTAGTCCCAGACGCGAGAAAGCAAGAGACCCAGTACTTC.

The chain is built from TRBV13 and TRBJ1-1; tentatively, D is TRBD1 (5 bases). CDR1 PRHDT and CDR2 FYEKMQ come from the germline V gene (reference sequence). Trimming took off 2 bases at V and 3 bases at J, with 10 bases between the two ends. This CDR3 comprises 14 residues. In DNA form, the CDR3 reads TGTGCCAGCAGCTTACAGGGAGGCCACACTGAAGCTTTCTTT. Its protein is CASSLQGGHTEAFF.

This clonotype has a single count. The chain links TRBV7-9 to TRBJ2-1; the D gene is possibly TRBD2 (6 bases). Between the trimmed V and J ends, which lost 5 bases and 5 bases, there was a span of 19 bases. Germline values: CDR1 SEHNR, CDR2 FQNEAQ (reference sequence). This CDR3 comprises 16 residues. CDR3 DNA sequence: TGTGCCAGCAGCCTTTCCGGGAGCCCCAATGACAATGAGCAGTTCTTC. Translating it yields CASSLSGSPNDNEQFF.

The J gene is TRBJ1-5, the V gene TRBV7-8; TRBD1 agrees at 8 bases. Losses at the gene ends were 3 bases for V and 7 bases for J; bases not matched to a gene: 8. This CDR3 has 15 amino acids. Germline values: CDR1 SGHVS, CDR2 FQNEAQ. In DNA form, the CDR3 reads TGTGCCAGCAGCTTCCGAGCAGGGGGCAGGCAGCCCCAGCATTTT. It translates to CASSFRAGGRQPQHF.

The chain combines TRBV5-1 with TRBJ1-1; no definite D call. Germline CDR1 is SGHRS and CDR2 is YFSETQ. This CDR3 has 19 amino acids. The V end lost 0 bases, the J end lost 6 bases, and 27 bases lay between the germline ends. The CDR3 loop is CASSLEVGRPTSSYAEAFF. The DNA of the CDR3 is TGCGCCAGCAGCTTGGAGGTAGGGAGGCCAACATCATCGTACGCTGAAGCTTTCTTT.

This rearrangement joins TRBV5-6 to TRBJ2-1; 11 nucleotides line up with TRBD2. The CDR3 runs 17 residues. Per germline, CDR1 SGHDT and CDR2 YYEEEE. V trimming: 3 bases; J trimming: 3 bases; junction bases outside the gene matches: 8. The CDR3 here is CASSSLVAGGIYNEQFF. CDR3 nucleotides: TGTGCCAGCAGCTCCCTGGTAGCGGGAGGGATCTACAATGAGCAGTTCTTC.

The chain has TRBV27 and TRBJ2-7; D call uncertain. The germline V gene encodes CDR1 MNHEY and CDR2 SMNVEV (reference sequence). V was pared by 2 bases and J by 2 bases, with 10 bases between. The CDR3 has 14 amino acids. CDR3: CASSLIGLTYEQYF. The CDR3 bases are TGTGCCAGCAGTTTAATCGGTCTGACCTACGAGCAGTACTTC.